This T cell receptor (beta chain) was captured in a study of post-analysis software for immune sequencing data (dated by TCRdb to between 2014 and 2016). For context, the study as a whole: Recorded disease courses included relapsing-remitting, secondary progressive and progressive-relapsing multiple sclerosis, with some patients lacking subtype annotation. Patient repertoires were compared against 11 to 12 previously published healthy control repertoires from donors aged 6 to 25 years. A subset of samples was prepared in parallel using single-end sample barcoding, then pooled and co-amplified after Illumina adapter ligation.

The library came from PCR. TCRdb lists the instrument as Illumina HiSeq 2500. Unique molecular identifiers were incorporated into TCR beta cDNA libraries to reduce PCR and sequencing biases. Some 500,000 cDNA molecules were obtained for every 1 to 10 million input T cells, so each molecule roughly corresponded to one T cell. The same protocol used for the earlier healthy control dataset was applied to prepare and sequence the patient libraries. Samples belonging to the same batch were prepared together, multiplexed and sequenced on a shared HiSeq lane. The authors' pipeline ran thus. MIGEC handled the raw barcoded reads, throwing out single-read molecular identifier groups before consensus assembly and CDR3 extraction. Clonotype tables were post-analysed with VDJtools, normalizing diversity by down-sampling all datasets to the smallest sample size. In repertoire overlap clustering, CDR3 amino acid sequences, but not nucleotide sequences, were matched to correct batch-related cross-sample contamination. The raw public reads went through TCRdb reprocessing: fastp at Q25, MiXCR clone calling, in-frame beta chains kept. CDR3 protein sequences are deduplicated, and each keeps its most common genes and DNA. What appears here as the V and J calls and clone size reflects TCRdb's work, not the paper's. Across this sample there are around 710,000 distinct CDR3 sequences, with just over 45% seen only once. The top ten hold roughly 5.2% of the sample.

With respect to this clonotype: No antigen is known for it. Nothing much larger sits one base from this clone, and base qualities are not available.

From the cysteine through the phenylalanine, the CDR3 covers 15 amino acids. Only CDR3 DNA remains: 45 bases, in frame from the first base. CDR1 SGHDT and CDR2 YYEEEE were looked up in the germline V gene. Trimming removed 4 bases from V and 4 bases from J; the gene matches leave 5 bases unexplained. On the study overall, not on this receptor specifically: Strong co-clustering of samples prepared in the same batch was shown by direct clustering with F measure, prompting a batch-effect correction. The control group was slightly older than the multiple sclerosis patient group. Patients showed significantly higher frequencies than controls for roughly five TRBV segments, among them TRBV5-6, TRBV5-1 and TRBV20-1. Compared with controls, multiple sclerosis patients had significantly lower normalized Chao1 diversity, a finding suggesting substantial peripheral T-cell clonal expansion.

To demonstrate the VDJtools post-analysis software, TCR beta repertoires were profiled from the peripheral blood of more than 10 young patients with multiple sclerosis. The multiple sclerosis patients were children and adolescents ranging in age from 6 to 15 years. The sequenced sample consisted of blood. This TCR was sampled from a girl aged 10 to 17 with multiple sclerosis. The rearrangement combines TRBV5-6 with TRBJ2-1; TRBD2 lines up with 10 middle nucleotides. The DNA sequence reads TGTGCCAGCAGCCCGGGACTAGCGTTATACAATGAGCAGTTCTTC. Its protein is CASSPGLALYNEQFF.